The 29 T cell receptor beta chains in this list originate from one sample, sequenced in a study of PD-1 blockade in classical Hodgkin lymphoma. Time point of the sample: cycle 4 day 1 (C4D1), after five to seven weeks of nivolumab. Patients all relapsed after autologous stem cell transplantation, and there was variation in brentuximab vedotin exposure. The study purified CD4+ T cells from thawed PBMCs using magnetic negative selection. Here immunoSEQ multiplex PCR was the method, and the copy in TCRdb shows in-frame clones only, minus some. The table includes tens of thousands of clones, roughly 80% detected once. Sequencing used CD4+ T cells from blood, obtained before the fourth cycle of nivolumab. The source of these receptors is a human donor with classical Hodgkin lymphoma.

This rearrangement joins TRBV19 to TRBJ2-1, with 7 bases lining up with TRBD2. Germline V gene sequence: CDR1 LNHDA, CDR2 SQIVND (reference sequence). The CDR3 loop spans 15 amino acids. With 5 bases clipped from V and 8 bases from J, the junction kept 12 bases outside the gene matches. As DNA, the CDR3 is TGTGCCAGTAGTGCCAGCGGGGTGCTGTCCGATGAGCAGTTCTTC. This encodes CASSASGVLSDEQFF.

This clone occurred once. V is TRBV18 and J is TRBJ2-1; TRBD2 aligns across 7 bases. CDR3 size: 13 residues. The germline V gene encodes CDR1 KGHSH and CDR2 LQKENI. The J segment lost 8 bases and the V segment lost 5 bases, leaving 6 bases of the junction unmatched. The CDR3 sequence: CASSTGTIDEQFF. CDR3 coding DNA: TGTGCCAGCTCAACCGGGACTATCGATGAGCAGTTCTTC.

The chain employs TRBV7-2 and TRBJ2-2, with D possibly being TRBD1 (5 bases). Trimming left V 3 bases short and J 4 bases short, with 15 bases between. The germline gives CDR1 SGHTA, CDR2 FQGNSA. CDR3 length equals 16 residues. The DNA of the CDR3 is TGTGCCAGCAGCTTGCAAGAACCTAGGGGCACCGGGGAGCTGTTTTTT. This translates into CASSLQEPRGTGELFF.

The chain carries TRBV28 and TRBJ1-2; D is possibly TRBD1 (6 bases). The CDR3 is made up of 14 amino acids. From germline, CDR1 is MDHEN and CDR2 SYDVKM. Trimming shortened V by 5 bases and J by 6 bases, and 16 bases separated the two germline ends. CDR3 sequence reads: CASSIIGQHNGYTF. CDR3 coding DNA: TGTGCCAGCAGTATCATTGGACAGCATAATGGCTACACCTTC.

The sample holds a few counts of this clone. V is TRBV7-9 and J is TRBJ1-2; D is undetermined. Germline values: CDR1 SEHNR, CDR2 FQNEAQ (reference sequence). The CDR3 has 11 amino acids. V shed 5 bases and J shed 9 bases, with 10 bases lying between them. CDR3 sequence: CASSPAHRYTF. In DNA form, the CDR3 reads TGTGCCAGCAGCCCGGCCCACCGCTACACCTTC. The entire variable domain, with the rest obtained from reference TRBV7-9 and TRBJ1-2, is as follows: DTGVSQNPRHKITKRGQNVTFRCDPISEHNRLYWYRQTLGQGPEFLTYFQNEAQLEKSRLLSDRFSAERPKGSFSTLEIQRTEQGDSAMYLCASSPAHRYTFGSGTRLTVV.

The chain employs TRBV6-1 and TRBJ2-1, with D possibly called TRBD1 or TRBD2 (6 bases each). The germline CDR1 and CDR2 sequences are MNHNS and SASEGT. This CDR3 spans 12 amino acids. V was trimmed by 3 bases and J by 10 bases, leaving 10 bases between them. CDR3 sequence: CASSDVGGEQFF. CDR3 sequence (DNA): TGTGCCAGCAGTGACGTGGGGGGCGAGCAGTTCTTC.

This chain connects TRBV6-6 to TRBJ1-5, with D unclear. Germline V gene sequence: CDR1 MNHNY, CDR2 SVGAGI (reference sequence). This CDR3 has 13 amino acids. V lost 5 bases, J lost 8 bases, and 13 bases lay in between. DNA of the CDR3: TGTGCCAGCAGTCAAAGGAGCGCCGAGCCCCAGCATTTT. This translates into CASSQRSAEPQHF.

V is TRBV11-3 and J is TRBJ2-1; the match to TRBD2 covers 13 bases. CDR1 SGHNT and CDR2 YENEEA come from the germline V gene. The CDR3 consists of 18 residues. The junction had 12 bases not matched to a gene; V was cut back by 1 base and J by 9 bases. Here the CDR3 DNA reads TGTGCCAGCAGCTTAGGTACTAGCGGGGGGGCTATATCAAGTGAGCAGTTCTTC. Amino acid sequence: CASSLGTSGGAISSEQFF.

This clone was seen only once. The chain couples TRBV11-2 to TRBJ2-3; D is unresolved. V gave up 1 base and J gave up 6 bases, with 2 bases separating them. Looked up from germline, CDR1 is SGHAT and CDR2 is FQNNGV. The CDR3 loop spans 11 amino acids. Here the CDR3 reads CASSLADTQYF. CDR3 sequence (DNA): TGTGCCAGCAGCTTAGCCGATACGCAGTATTTT.

V usage is TRBV5-1 and J usage is TRBJ2-5, with 7 positions matching TRBD1. The germline V gene encodes CDR1 SGHRS and CDR2 YFSETQ. V gave up 1 base and J gave up 3 bases; unmatched junction bases: 3. This CDR3 is built from 14 residues. DNA of the CDR3: TGCGCCAGCAGCTTGTACAGGGGAGAAGAGACCCAGTACTTC. It is translated as CASSLYRGEETQYF. Full variable domain (missing parts from reference TRBV5-1 and TRBJ2-5): KAGVTQTPRYLIKTRGQQVTLSCSPISGHRSVSWYQQTPGQGLQFLFEYFSETQRNKGNFPGRFSGRQFSNSRSEMNVSTLELGDSALYLCASSLYRGEETQYFGPGTRLLVL.

This clone showed up just once. The J gene is TRBJ2-1, the V gene TRBV2, with TRBD2 as a possible D gene (7 bases). There are 15 residues in the CDR3. V was cut by 7 bases and J by 2 bases, with 15 bases left in between. CDR1 is SNHLY and CDR2 is FYNNEI in the germline V gene. In nucleotides, the CDR3 is TGTGCCAGCAACCCGGTAGGGGGGGCCTACAATGAGCAGTTCTTC. Translation gives CASNPVGGAYNEQFF.

The V and J genes are TRBV7-2 and TRBJ2-7; possibly TRBD1 for D (6 bases). The CDR3 contains 14 residues. Trimming pared 1 base from V and 7 bases from J, leaving 14 bases between. CDR1 and CDR2 (germline): SGHTA, FQGNSA. The CDR3 is CASSLDGTTGEQYF. CDR3 DNA: TGTGCCAGCAGCTTAGACGGGACAACGGGGGAGCAGTACTTC.

The rearrangement uses TRBV6-5 and TRBJ1-2; no firm D call. From germline, CDR1 is MNHEY and CDR2 SVGAGI. The CDR3 runs to 13 residues. The V and J ends lost 5 bases and 3 bases respectively, with 10 bases between them. Here the CDR3 DNA reads TGTGCCAGCAGTCCGGAGAGGGACTATGGCTACACCTTC. This translates into CASSPERDYGYTF.

The table lists this clone with a few counts. The V gene is TRBV6-5, the J gene TRBJ2-3; D assignment may be TRBD1 or TRBD2 (5 bases each). V was trimmed by 5 bases and J by 6 bases, leaving 15 bases between them. CDR3 length: 14 residues. From germline, CDR1 is MNHEY and CDR2 SVGAGI. CDR3 in amino acids: CASSPGTPADTQYF. The CDR3 DNA reads as TGTGCCAGCAGTCCCGGGACCCCGGCGGATACGCAGTATTTT.

V is TRBV19 and J is TRBJ1-2; unclear D gene. The CDR3 runs to 13 residues. CDR1 and CDR2 from the germline V gene are LNHDA and SQIVND (reference sequence). V was shortened by 5 bases and J by 4 bases, with 11 bases between the two germline ends. The CDR3 sequence is CASSPRIVYGYTF. CDR3 coding DNA: TGTGCCAGTAGTCCCCGGATAGTCTATGGCTACACCTTC.

The rearrangement uses TRBV29-1 and TRBJ1-2, with TRBD1 as a possible D gene (5 bases). Germline V gene sequence: CDR1 SQVTM, CDR2 ANQGSEA. Trimming left V 4 bases short and J 5 bases short, with 14 bases between. The CDR3 spans 13 residues. The DNA for the CDR3 is TGCAGCGTTGTGCCCCAGGGTGGGTATGGCTACACCTTC. Amino acid sequence: CSVVPQGGYGYTF.

V is TRBV18 and J is TRBJ1-1, with a weak D call TRBD1 (5 bases). Germline CDR1 and CDR2: KGHSH and LQKENI. V was cut by 2 bases and J by 3 bases, with 10 bases left in between. The CDR3 is 14 amino acids. The CDR3 loop is CASSPGTSYTEAFF. DNA for the CDR3: TGTGCCAGCTCACCAGGGACCTCGTACACTGAAGCTTTCTTT.

The V and J genes are TRBV9 and TRBJ2-5, with 14 bases that match TRBD2. Trimming removed 0 bases from V and 1 base from J; junction bases left unmatched: 8. Germline CDR1 reads SGDLS; CDR2 reads YYNGEE. The CDR3 runs 19 residues. The CDR3 loop reads CASSVATGTSGGPQETQYF. CDR3 coding DNA: TGTGCCAGCAGCGTAGCTACTGGGACTAGCGGGGGACCCCAAGAGACCCAGTACTTC.

The count of this clone is one. The chain couples TRBV7-2 to TRBJ2-1; the D is unclear. Trimming removed 4 bases from V and 7 bases from J, with 17 bases in between. The CDR3 has 15 amino acids. Germline lookup yields CDR1 SGHTA and CDR2 FQGNSA. CDR3: CASSSRMGLGNEQFF. In DNA form, the CDR3 reads TGTGCCAGCAGCTCCCGGATGGGATTGGGGAATGAGCAGTTCTTC. The full variable domain, its missing parts supplied by reference TRBV7-2 and TRBJ2-1, is GAGVSQSPSNKVTEKGKDVELRCDPISGHTALYWYRQSLGQGLEFLIYFQGNSAPDKSGLPSDRFSAERTGGSVSTLTIQRTQQEDSAVYLCASSSRMGLGNEQFFGPGTRLTVL.

The chain has TRBV4-1 and TRBJ2-1; 9 bases match TRBD2. CDR3 length: 16 residues. V was pared by 0 bases and J by 4 bases, with 4 bases of the junction left unmatched. The germline CDR1 and CDR2 sequences are MGHRA and YSYEKL. CDR3 DNA: TGCGCCAGCAGCCAAGATCAGCGGGGGGCGTACAATGAGCAGTTCTTC. It encodes CASSQDQRGAYNEQFF.

This clone was seen more than once but under ten times. The V and J genes are TRBV7-2 and TRBJ1-1; TRBD1 matches 7 bases. Germline V CDR1 and CDR2: SGHTA, FQGNSA. V lost 4 bases and J lost 1; bases outside the gene matches: 3. This CDR3 region has 14 residues. CDR3: CASSYRTGNTEAFF. CDR3 in DNA: TGTGCCAGCAGCTACCGGACAGGGAACACTGAAGCTTTCTTT.

This chain joins TRBV7-3 and TRBJ2-3; D perhaps matches TRBD1 (5 bases). Germline CDR1 SGHTA, CDR2 FQGTGA. V was shortened by 2 bases and J by 2 bases, with 11 bases between the two germline ends. This CDR3 has 15 residues. CDR3 DNA sequence: TGTGCCAGCAGCTTAGGGGCACCCGACACAGATACGCAGTATTTT. This translates into CASSLGAPDTDTQYF.

This sequence joins TRBV6-5 and TRBJ1-2; possibly TRBD1 for D (6 bases). Germline V CDR1 and CDR2: MNHEY, SVGAGI. V shed 5 bases and J shed 6 bases, with 16 bases lying between them. The CDR3 is 14 amino acids. Written as DNA, the CDR3 is TGTGCCAGCAGTCGTGGGAGGGGGAGGGATGGCTACACCTTC. Protein product: CASSRGRGRDGYTF.

The rearrangement uses TRBV18 and TRBJ1-3; the D is unclear. Between the trimmed V and J ends, which lost 3 bases and 1 base, there was a span of 4 bases. CDR3 length: 13 amino acids. Germline CDR1 is KGHSH and CDR2 is LQKENI. The CDR3 DNA is TGTGCCAGCTCACCGTCTTCTGGAAACACCATATATTTT. Residues: CASSPSSGNTIYF. Drawing the rest from reference TRBV18 and TRBJ1-3, the complete variable domain is NAGVMQNPRHLVRRRGQEARLRCSPMKGHSHVYWYRQLPEEGLKFMVYLQKENIIDESGMPKERFSAEFPKEGPSILRIQQVVRGDSAAYFCASSPSSGNTIYFGEGSWLTVV.

This clone was counted only a few times. The gene calls are TRBV15 and TRBJ1-3; unclear D gene. The CDR3 sequence is 17 residues long. Between the trimmed V and J ends, which lost 5 bases and 0 bases, there was a span of 17 bases. Germline V gene lookup returns CDR1 LNHNV and CDR2 YYDKDF (reference sequence). CDR3 DNA: TGTGCCACCAGCCGATTGGGGTCCCGGGGCTCTGGAAACACCATATATTTT. Translation: CATSRLGSRGSGNTIYF.

The rearrangement uses TRBV12-5 and TRBJ1-5, with TRBD1 as a possible D gene (6 bases). Trimming removed 2 bases at V and 0 bases at J, with 11 bases between. The CDR3 extends over 16 amino acids. From germline, CDR1 is LGHNT and CDR2 FRNRAP. CDR3 bases: TGTGCTAGTGGTTTGACAGACAGGTATAGCAATCAGCCCCAGCATTTT. Its translation: CASGLTDRYSNQPQHF. The whole variable domain, remainder taken from reference TRBV12-5 and TRBJ1-5, is DARVTQTPRHKVTEMGQEVTMRCQPILGHNTVFWYRQTMMQGLELLAYFRNRAPLDDSGMPKDRFSAEMPDATLATLKIQPSEPRDSAVYFCASGLTDRYSNQPQHFGDGTRLSIL.

The chain links TRBV19 to TRBJ1-2, with a possible D match to TRBD1 (5 bases). Germline values: CDR1 LNHDA, CDR2 SQIVND (reference sequence). The CDR3 has 14 residues. With 5 bases removed from V and 0 bases from J, the gap between germline ends came to 10 bases. This CDR3 is CASSVDTTNYGYTF. CDR3 in DNA: TGTGCCAGTAGTGTGGACACAACTAACTATGGCTACACCTTC.

The chain employs TRBV5-1 and TRBJ2-2; TRBD2 matches at 7 bases. V lost 4 bases and J lost 3; bases outside the gene matches: 9. The CDR3 length is 16 residues. Germline-derived CDR1 and CDR2 are SGHRS and YFSETQ. This CDR3 reads CASSPLRGGDTGELFF. In DNA, the CDR3 is TGCGCCAGCAGCCCATTGCGGGGAGGGGACACCGGGGAGCTGTTTTTT.

The V and J genes are TRBV29-1 and TRBJ2-7; 7 positions match TRBD1. The CDR3 has 13 amino acids. V gave up 7 bases and J gave up 2 bases; unmatched junction bases: 8. Per germline, CDR1 SQVTM and CDR2 ANQGSEA. The CDR3 region is CSAGTALPYEQYF. In DNA, the CDR3 is TGCAGCGCTGGGACAGCGTTACCCTACGAGCAGTACTTC.